Below, one T cell receptor (beta chain) is given with its context. What it recognizes is unknown. The data were obtained in a study of cytomegalovirus exposure and HLA in healthy donors. Some clones are missing from TCRdb's copy, which holds only in-frame ones; the method was immunoSEQ multiplex PCR. The data show 100,000 to 150,000 clones, roughly 94% seen once. Notes on the study in general: The dataset shows that most TCR sequences were rare, while some public TCRs occurred in many donors. High sensitivity and specificity were reportedly achieved when the classifier diagnosed cytomegalovirus status.

Sequencing used PBMCs. The source is a young woman in good health and CMV-seronegative.

This CDR3 reads CASSRGAREQYF. The CDR3 DNA follows: TGTGCCAGCAGCCGGGGGGCGCGGGAGCAGTACTTC. This chain links TRBV21-1 with TRBJ2-7; the listed D gene, TRBD2, was not tested against the DNA. TRBV21-1 is described as a pseudogene. The CDR3 consists of 12 residues.